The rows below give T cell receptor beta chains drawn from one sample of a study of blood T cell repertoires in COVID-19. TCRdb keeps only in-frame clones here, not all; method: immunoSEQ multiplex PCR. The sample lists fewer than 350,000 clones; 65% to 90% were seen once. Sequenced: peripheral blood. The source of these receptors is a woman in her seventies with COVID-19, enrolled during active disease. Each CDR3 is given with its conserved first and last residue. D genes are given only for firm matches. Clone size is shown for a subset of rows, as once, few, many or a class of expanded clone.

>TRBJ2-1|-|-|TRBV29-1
TGCAGCGTTGCCCGCGGAAATGAGCAGTTCTTC
CSVARGNEQFF
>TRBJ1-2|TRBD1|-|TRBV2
TGTGCCAGCACTCCGGGACAGGGGATAAACTATGGCTACACCTTC
CASTPGQGINYGYTF
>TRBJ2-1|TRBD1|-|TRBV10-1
TGCGCCAGCAGTGAGTCTGGAAGAGGACAGGGGGCCTACAATGAGCAGTTCTTC
CASSESGRGQGAYNEQFF
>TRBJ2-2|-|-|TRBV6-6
TGTGCCAGCAGGACGGGAGCCGGCACCGGGGAGCTGTTTTTT
CASRTGAGTGELFF
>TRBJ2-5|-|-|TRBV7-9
TGTGCCACTTCCCTCCGAGACTACCAAGAGACCCAGTACTTC
CATSLRDYQETQYF
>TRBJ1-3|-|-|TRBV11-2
TGTGCCAGCAGCTTAGGAGCATACTCTGGAAACACCATATATTTT
CASSLGAYSGNTIYF
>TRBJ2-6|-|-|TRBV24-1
TGTGCCACCAGGAGTTCCAAATCTGGGGCCAACGTCCTGACTTTC
CATRSSKSGANVLTF
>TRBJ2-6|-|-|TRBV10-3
TGTGCCATCAGGGGGGTGAACGGGAGCAAGGCTGGGGCCAACGTCCTGACTTTC
CAIRGVNGSKAGANVLTF
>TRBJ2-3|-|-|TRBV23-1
TGCGCCAGCAGTCAATCTGAGTACAGGGCCGCTAGCACAGATACGCAGTATTTT
CASSQSEYRAASTDTQYF
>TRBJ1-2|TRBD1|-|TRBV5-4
TGTGCCAGCAGCGAGGACAGGGAGAGGGGCTACACCTTC
CASSEDRERGYTF
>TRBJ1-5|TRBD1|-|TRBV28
TGTGCCAGCATCCCCCGGGGCAGGGGGCGGGTTCAGCCCCAGCATTTT
CASIPRGRGRVQPQHF
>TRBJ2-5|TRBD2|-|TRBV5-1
TGCGCCAGCAGCCCGGGGGGGACAGAGACCCAGTACTTC
CASSPGGTETQYF
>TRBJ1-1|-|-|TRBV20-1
TGCAGTGGGGGGGGAACTGAAGCTTTCTTT
CSGGGTEAFF
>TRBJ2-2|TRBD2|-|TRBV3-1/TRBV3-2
TGTGCCAGCAGCCGGCGACTAGCAGTGAACACCGGGGAGCTGTTTTTT
CASSRRLAVNTGELFF
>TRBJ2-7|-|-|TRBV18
TGTGCCAGCTCACCAACCAGGGAAGACTTCTACGAGCAGTACTTC
CASSPTREDFYEQYF
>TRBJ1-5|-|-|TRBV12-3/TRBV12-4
TGTGCCAGCAGTCGACAGAATCAGCCCCAGCATTTT
CASSRQNQPQHF
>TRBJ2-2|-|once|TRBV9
TGTGCCAGCAGCGTAGTTAGCACCGGGGAGCTGTTTTTT
CASSVVSTGELFF
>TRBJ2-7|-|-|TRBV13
TGTGCCAGCAGCTCCAGGGACGAGCAGTACTTC
CASSSRDEQYF